The source of this T cell receptor beta chain is a study of blood T cell repertoires in COVID-19. Study-wide context: Donors in the United States, Italy and Spain gave samples during acute or convalescent COVID-19.

Clones were sequenced by immunoSEQ multiplex PCR, and TCRdb holds only the in-frame ones, with some missing. The data show about 370,000 clones, with around 87% seen just once and more than 9% held by the top ten. The Seattle patients, enrolled during active infection, were followed longitudinally. The germline V gene encodes CDR1 SGHNT and CDR2 YENEEA. The junction had 6 bases not matched to a gene; V was cut back by 5 bases and J by 4 bases. The CDR3 has 14 amino acids. The chain is built from TRBV11-3 and TRBJ2-3; 7 bases are shared with TRBD1. The TCR comes from a woman aged 30 to 39 with COVID-19, enrolled during active disease. The sample comprised peripheral blood. CDR3 in DNA: TGTGCCAGCAGCCCAGGACAGGTGTCAGATACGCAGTATTTT. Translating gives CASSPGQVSDTQYF.